This T cell receptor (beta chain) was obtained from a study of graft-versus-host responses after intestinal transplantation. Study-wide context: In this cohort, recipients had multivisceral, liver-intestinal, or isolated intestinal transplants.

Sampling of post-transplant bone marrow used the posterior iliac crest or another site. Data came from immunoSEQ multiplex PCR; TCRdb stores just in-frame clones and leaves some out. The table includes approximately 20,000 clones, around nine tenths detected once. The CDR3 is 13 amino acids. Looked up from germline, CDR1 is SNHLY and CDR2 is FYNNEI. In the case of this clone: The junction and the germline gene differ at one end; a read error may be behind it.

V and J are TRBV2 and TRBJ2-7; D gene unclear. The sequence came from a human patient who received an intestinal transplant, so some T cells may come from the graft donor. The specimen was bone marrow, collected around 120 days after transplant. Here the CDR3 DNA reads TGTGCCAGCCAGATGGAAGCCGGGCCCTGGGGTAACTTC. It yields the protein CASQMEAGPWGNF.